This TCR beta chain appears in the sequencing data of a study of beta chain features in type 1 diabetes listed by TCRdb under 2018. Regarding the research as a whole: Mean age, gender distribution, total cell number and subset yield did not differ between patients and healthy donors. Across all samples, some 110,000,000 sorted cells were examined, and cell number per subset correlated strongly with RNA yield. In the study, TCRB repertoires of sorted circulating CD4+ T cell subsets from recently diagnosed type 1 diabetes patients were compared with those of matched healthy donors. Regulatory and stem cell-like memory subsets were isolated from only 8 patients and roughly eight healthy donors, whereas naive and central memory subsets came from all 30 or so donors. What the work shows at the level of the full study, not this receptor alone: Naive, central memory and regulatory TCRB repertoires appeared more similar among patients than among healthy donors. In all four CD4+ subsets, TCRB CDR3 length was moderately but significantly shorter in type 1 diabetes patients. HLA sub-analyses involved small numbers of individuals, so any influence of HLA type on TCRB rearrangement remained unresolved. At VDJ recombination sites, patients with type 1 diabetes made fewer insertions and deleted more nucleotides, a pattern implying thymic rearrangement abnormalities. Sequencing cDNA rather than genomic DNA could over-represent highly expressing activated cells, although activation and CD3 levels did not differ between groups. Shorter templates might have been favored by PCR, but patient and control samples were amplified and corrected together, so both groups would have been affected equally by any skew.

Each donor gave one peripheral blood draw, approximately 120 mL on average, collected into heparinised tubes. Using a panel that included CD45RO, CCR7, CD25, CD127, CD95 and CD27, naive, central memory, regulatory and stem cell-like memory CD4+ T cells were sorted on a BD FACSAria II. Every sorted population had a purity above 95%. Right away, PBMCs were isolated by Lymphoprep density gradient centrifugation and were stained directly, with no culture step. So that batch effects would be minimized, each experiment stained and sorted samples in pairs, pairing one healthy donor with one patient. This clone has only a few counts. Its specific antigen is unknown. No quality values exist for individual bases; no much larger clone is one base distant. V is reduced by 1 base and J by 3 bases, leaving a spacing of 10 bases between them. CDR1 and CDR2, looked up from the germline V gene (reference sequence), are GTSNPN and SVGIG. The CDR3 starts with the cysteine, ends with the phenylalanine, and has 13 residues. Only CDR3 DNA remains: 39 bases, in frame from the first base.

The High Capacity cDNA Reverse Transcription Kit was used to reverse transcribe all of the isolated RNA, meaning that expressed TCRB transcripts were what got sequenced. Naive, central memory and regulatory T cell samples underwent deep immunoSEQ sequencing, averaging about 3.57 million total reads per sample. After sorted cells were lysed in RLT buffer, RNA was extracted with DNase-treated RNeasy Micro or Mini kits, with the choice depending on cell number. Each cell subset was processed on its own to prevent cross-contamination, while patient and healthy donor samples were processed together. Using the immunoSEQ multiplex PCR, TCRB sequences were amplified from cDNA into 87-bp fragments spanning the CDR3 region. Sequencing of the amplicons was performed on the Illumina HiSeq platform. The paper's processing steps were these. Synthetic template baselines were used to correct PCR bias computationally, reads within Hamming distance 2 were collapsed, and singletons that could not be merged were discarded. Reads were aligned against IMGT to assign V, D and J genes, CDR3 length and insertions or deletions at six rearrangement sites. Within each subset, clonotype counts were normalized to sorted cell number, after which true diversity and Gini coefficients were computed with the tcR R package. Repertoire sharing was quantified using the overlap coefficient calculated on TCRB nucleotide sequences. As a proxy for the pre-selection repertoire, out-of-frame TCRB sequences from naive cells were analyzed. Imported from immuneACCESS, the table was reduced by TCRdb to in-frame sequences with V and J called. These copies leave out some clones; in studies compared against another copy, an unresolved V gene accounts for under half, and the cause of the remainder is not known. The V and J calls and the clone size are those of that table, but D and trimming were determined from the DNA. The sample has fewer than 250,000 clones on record, about 63% of them singletons. The ten most abundant clones make up about 0.05% of the sample.

This clonotype was obtained from a young man in good health. The sequence links TRBV30 to TRBJ2-7; 6 matching bases give a weak D call of TRBD1. Sequences were obtained from naive CD4+ T cells from blood. This specimen's cell subset or site label, per the study, means: true naive CD4+ T cells. The DNA is as follows: TGTGCCTGGAGTGCTCAGGGGATCTACGAGCAGTACTTC. This yields the protein CAWSAQGIYEQYF.